The source of this TCR beta chain is a study of T cells after yellow fever vaccination. For the study at large: Low-cell-number fractions underwent preparation using SMART-Seq v4 Ultra Low Input. Whole-study findings and limits: There was a possibility that FACS-sorted repertoires contained abundant clonotypes contaminating from the bulk population.

For this clonotype: The target antigen is unknown.

TCRdb recomputed calls from the 5' RACE reads with MiXCR, one row per CDR3 protein. The sample contains around 120,000 distinct CDR3 sequences, 7.2% of which appear only once. Germline V gene sequence: CDR1 LNHDA, CDR2 SQIVND (reference sequence). The CDR3 has 13 amino acids. V lost 5 bases to trimming and J lost 6 bases, with 11 bases between them. The J gene is TRBJ1-5, the V gene TRBV19; D possibly corresponds to TRBD1 (6 bases). The starting material was CD4+ T cells sorted from PBMCs, obtained approximately 40 days after the first yellow fever vaccination. The source is a man aged 18 to 30 who received the YFV17D yellow fever vaccine. The CDR3 protein is CASSQGRSQPQHF. The DNA of the CDR3 is TGTGCCAGTAGTCAGGGGCGAAGTCAGCCCCAGCATTTT.